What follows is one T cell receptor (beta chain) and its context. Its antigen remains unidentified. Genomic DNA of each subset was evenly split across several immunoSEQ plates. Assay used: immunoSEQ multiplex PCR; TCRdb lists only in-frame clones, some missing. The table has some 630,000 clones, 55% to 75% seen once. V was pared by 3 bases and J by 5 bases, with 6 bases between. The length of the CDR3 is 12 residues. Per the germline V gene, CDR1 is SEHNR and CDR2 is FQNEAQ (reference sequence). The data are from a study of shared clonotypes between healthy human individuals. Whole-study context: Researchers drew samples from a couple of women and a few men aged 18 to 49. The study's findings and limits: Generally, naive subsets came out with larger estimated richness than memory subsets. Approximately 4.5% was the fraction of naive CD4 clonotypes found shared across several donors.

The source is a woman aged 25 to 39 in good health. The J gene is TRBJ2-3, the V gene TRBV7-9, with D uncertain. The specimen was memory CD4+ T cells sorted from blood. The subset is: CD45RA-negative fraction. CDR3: CASSFTRDTQYF. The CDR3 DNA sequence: TGTGCCAGCAGCTTTACCCGAGATACGCAGTATTTT. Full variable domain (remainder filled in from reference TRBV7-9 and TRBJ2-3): DTGVSQNPRHKITKRGQNVTFRCDPISEHNRLYWYRQTLGQGPEFLTYFQNEAQLEKSRLLSDRFSAERPKGSFSTLEIQRTEQGDSAMYLCASSFTRDTQYFGPGTRLTVL.